The subject of this entry is one T cell receptor (beta chain). The protocol was immunoSEQ multiplex PCR, while the TCRdb copy is restricted to in-frame clones and leaves out a portion. The sample lists about 75,000 clones; 88% were seen once. The CDR3 sequence is 15 residues long. Deletions cut 3 bases from V and 1 base from J, with 12 bases between. Germline CDR1 MNHEY, CDR2 SMNVEV (reference sequence). The sample comes from a study of blood T cell repertoires in COVID-19. About the study: PBMCs, B-cell-depleted T cells, or T cells were the source of the cDNA or gDNA that made up the material.

The chain carries TRBV27 and TRBJ2-5; a possible D gene is TRBD1 (5 bases). The TCR was taken from a human donor in a cohort sampled during active COVID-19. The source material was peripheral blood. CDR3 region: CASSFAWGIQETQYF. CDR3 bases: TGTGCCAGCAGTTTCGCATGGGGCATCCAAGAGACCCAGTACTTC.